One and the same sample provided the 5 T cell receptor beta chains below, sequenced in a study of cytomegalovirus exposure and HLA in healthy donors. Generated by immunoSEQ multiplex PCR, the TCRdb table keeps only in-frame clones and is missing some. The sample lists 150,000 or so clones; just under 90% were seen once. Sequenced material: PBMCs. Receptors were obtained from a woman under 40 in good health and CMV-seropositive.

The rearrangement uses TRBV5-1 and TRBJ2-1; 7 bases match TRBD2. The CDR3 loop spans 16 amino acids. Per germline, CDR1 SGHRS and CDR2 YFSETQ. Trimming cost V 2 bases and J 7 bases; bases outside gene matches: 12. Written as DNA, the CDR3 is TGCGCCAGCAGCTTTGGGGGACTACCCACGGGGAATGAGCAGTTCTTC. This gives the protein CASSFGGLPTGNEQFF.

The chain links TRBV2 to TRBJ2-1; 10 positions agree with TRBD2. Germline lookup yields CDR1 SNHLY and CDR2 FYNNEI. The CDR3 consists of 14 residues. J lost 6 bases, V lost 7 bases, and 6 bases had no gene match. CDR3 bases: TGTGCCAGCAATCTAGCGGGAGTTCTCAATGAGCAGTTCTTC. It codes for CASNLAGVLNEQFF. The whole variable domain, remainder taken from reference TRBV2 and TRBJ2-1, is EPEVTQTPSHQVTQMGQEVILRCVPISNHLYFYWYRQILGQKVEFLVSFYNNEISEKSEIFDDQFSVERPDGSNFTLKIRSTKLEDSAMYFCASNLAGVLNEQFFGPGTRLTVL.

This clone has only a few counts. The chain has TRBV6-1 and TRBJ2-5; D possibly corresponds to TRBD2 (5 bases). V lost 4 bases to trimming and J lost 3 bases, with 9 bases between them. The CDR3 covers 13 residues. Germline loops: CDR1 MNHNS, CDR2 SASEGT. CDR3 DNA: TGTGCCAGCAGTGGAGGACTGAAAGAGACCCAGTACTTC. The encoded protein is CASSGGLKETQYF.

This clone was detected only once. The chain carries TRBV27 and TRBJ1-2, with 7 bases identical to TRBD1. With 7 bases clipped from V and 4 bases from J, the junction kept 12 bases outside the gene matches. The CDR3 runs to 15 residues. Germline V gene sequence: CDR1 MNHEY, CDR2 SMNVEV (reference sequence). CDR3 residues: CASTYRQGFIYGYTF. DNA of the CDR3: TGTGCCAGCACCTACCGACAGGGATTTATCTATGGCTACACCTTC.

This clone appeared a few times. The rearrangement uses TRBV9 and TRBJ1-2; unclear D gene. The CDR3 extends over 14 amino acids. Germline CDR1 SGDLS, CDR2 YYNGEE. Deletions cut 1 base from V and 1 base from J, with 8 bases between. In DNA, the CDR3 is TGTGCCAGCAGCGTATATGGCCTTAACTATGGCTACACCTTC. It specifies CASSVYGLNYGYTF.